Relative to its sample, the clone carrying this T cell receptor beta chain is medium-sized. Antigen specificity is unknown. The data derive from a study of metastatic and nonmetastatic thyroid tumors. TCRdb ran MiXCR on the PCR reads. The repertoire consists of tens of thousands of clones, with about 15% occurring once and the leading ten covering around 6.5%. The CDR3 spans 11 residues. V was shortened by 6 bases and J by 1 base, with 3 bases between the two germline ends. Study findings and constraints: Reportedly, malignant thyroid tumors had significantly higher TCR beta diversity than benign nodules, in blood and tumor.

Patients underwent thyroid surgery, and none had received any treatment before it. This sequence was found in a male donor with papillary thyroid cancer or a benign thyroid nodule (not recorded which). Some clones in this sample may be carry-over from other donors' samples. The chain carries TRBV12-3 or TRBV12-4 and TRBJ1-1; D gene unclear. The sequencing sample was made of blood. DNA of the CDR3: TGTGCCAGCAGACGGAACACTGAAGCTTTCTTT. Translating gives CASRRNTEAFF.